This T cell receptor (beta chain) was found in a study of blood T cell repertoires in COVID-19. This clone turned up a few times. J was trimmed by 4 bases and V by 6 bases; bases with no gene match: 4. The CDR3 has 13 residues. Sequenced by immunoSEQ multiplex PCR; TCRdb stores in-frame clones only, minus some. There are approximately 250,000 clones in the sample; 70% to 90% occur only once, and more than 6% lies in the top ten. The V call is TRBV12-3 or TRBV12-4, the J call TRBJ1-2; 8 nucleotides agree with TRBD1. Sequencing was performed on peripheral blood. The TCR comes from a woman in her fifties or sixties with active or convalescent COVID-19. The CDR3 here is CASSKGQAYGYTF. CDR3 DNA: TGTGCCAGCAGCAAGGGACAGGCCTATGGCTACACCTTC.